This T cell receptor (beta chain) was sequenced during a study of T cells in Graves' hyperthyroidism and ophthalmopathy. The CDR3 regions of TCR beta were amplified from RNA transcripts. HTBI primers drove first-round RT-PCR of the TCR CDR3. Using its own MiXCR run on the multiplex PCR reads, TCRdb lists one record per CDR3 protein. The sample contains hundreds of thousands of distinct CDR3 sequences, more than 30% of which appear only once. The CDR3 covers 14 residues. V shed 3 bases and J 2 bases; nucleotides not matched to a gene: 4. Lactation, pregnancy, other autoimmune disease or uncontrolled infection excluded patients. The authors took PBMCs from 10 ml fresh peripheral blood.

The chain employs TRBV12-3 or TRBV12-4 and TRBJ2-7; 7 bases map to TRBD1. This TCR derives from a man between 18 and 29 years old with Graves' hyperthyroidism. Sequencing input: blood. The CDR3 bases are TGTGCCAGCAGTTTCACAGGGGCAACCTACGAGCAGTACTTC. This sequence encodes CASSFTGATYEQYF.